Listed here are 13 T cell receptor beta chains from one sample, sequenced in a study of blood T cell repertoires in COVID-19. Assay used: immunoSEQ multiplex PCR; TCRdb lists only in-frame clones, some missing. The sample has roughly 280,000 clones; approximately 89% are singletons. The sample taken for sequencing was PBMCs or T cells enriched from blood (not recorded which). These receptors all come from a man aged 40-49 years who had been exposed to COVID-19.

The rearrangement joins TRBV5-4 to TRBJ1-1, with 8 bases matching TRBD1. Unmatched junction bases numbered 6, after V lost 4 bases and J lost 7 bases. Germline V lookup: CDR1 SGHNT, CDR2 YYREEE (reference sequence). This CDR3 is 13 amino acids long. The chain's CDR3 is CASSPDRAYEAFF. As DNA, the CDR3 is TGTGCCAGCAGCCCGGACAGGGCATATGAAGCTTTCTTT.

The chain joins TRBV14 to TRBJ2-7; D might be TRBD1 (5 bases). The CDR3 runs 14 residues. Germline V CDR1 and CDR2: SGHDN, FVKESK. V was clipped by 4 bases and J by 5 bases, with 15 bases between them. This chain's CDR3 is CASSPPDRIHEQYF. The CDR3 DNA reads TGTGCCAGCAGCCCCCCCGACAGAATCCACGAGCAGTACTTC.

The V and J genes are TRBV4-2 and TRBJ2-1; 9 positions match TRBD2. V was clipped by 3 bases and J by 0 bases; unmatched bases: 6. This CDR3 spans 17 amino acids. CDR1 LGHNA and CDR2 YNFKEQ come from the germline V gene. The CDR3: CASSHLSGRSSYNEQFF. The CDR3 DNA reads TGTGCCAGCAGCCACCTGAGCGGGAGGTCCTCCTACAATGAGCAGTTCTTC.

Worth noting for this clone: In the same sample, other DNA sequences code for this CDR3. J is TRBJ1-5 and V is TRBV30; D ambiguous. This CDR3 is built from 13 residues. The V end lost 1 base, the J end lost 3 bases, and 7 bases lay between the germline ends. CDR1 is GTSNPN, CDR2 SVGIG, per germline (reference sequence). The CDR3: CAWSGQSNQPQHF. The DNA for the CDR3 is TGTGCCTGGAGTGGGCAGTCCAATCAGCCCCAGCATTTT.

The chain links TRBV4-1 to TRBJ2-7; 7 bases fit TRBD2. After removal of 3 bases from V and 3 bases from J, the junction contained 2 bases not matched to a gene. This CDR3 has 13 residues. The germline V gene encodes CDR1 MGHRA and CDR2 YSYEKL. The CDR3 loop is CASSHRTSYEQYF. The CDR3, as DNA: TGCGCCAGCAGCCACCGGACTAGCTACGAGCAGTACTTC.

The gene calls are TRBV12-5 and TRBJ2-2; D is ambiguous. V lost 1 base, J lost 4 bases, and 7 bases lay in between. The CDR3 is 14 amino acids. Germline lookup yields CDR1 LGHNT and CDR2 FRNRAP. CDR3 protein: CASGLAPSTGELFF. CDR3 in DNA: TGTGCTAGTGGTTTGGCCCCTAGCACCGGGGAGCTGTTTTTT.

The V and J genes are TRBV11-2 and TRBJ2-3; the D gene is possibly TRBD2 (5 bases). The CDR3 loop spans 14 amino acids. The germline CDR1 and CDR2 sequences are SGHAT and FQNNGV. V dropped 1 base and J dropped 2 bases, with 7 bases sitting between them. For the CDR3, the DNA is TGTGCCAGCAGCTTAGCGGGGTTCACAGATACGCAGTATTTT. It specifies CASSLAGFTDTQYF.

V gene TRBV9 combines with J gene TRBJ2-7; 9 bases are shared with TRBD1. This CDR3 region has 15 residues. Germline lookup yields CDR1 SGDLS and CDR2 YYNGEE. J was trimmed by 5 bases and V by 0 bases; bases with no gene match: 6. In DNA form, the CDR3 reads TGTGCCAGCAGCGTAGACGGGACAGGGAGTAACGAGCAGTACTTC. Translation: CASSVDGTGSNEQYF. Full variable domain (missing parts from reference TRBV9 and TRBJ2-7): DSGVTQTPKHLITATGQRVTLRCSPRSGDLSVYWYQQSLDQGLQFLIQYYNGEERAKGNILERFSAQQFPDLHSELNLSSLELGDSALYFCASSVDGTGSNEQYFGPGTRLTVT.

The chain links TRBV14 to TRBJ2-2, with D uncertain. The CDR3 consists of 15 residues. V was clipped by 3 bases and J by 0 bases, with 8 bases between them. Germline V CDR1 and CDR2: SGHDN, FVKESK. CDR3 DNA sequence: TGTGCCAGCAGCCAGAATCTAGCGAACACCGGGGAGCTGTTTTTT. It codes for CASSQNLANTGELFF.

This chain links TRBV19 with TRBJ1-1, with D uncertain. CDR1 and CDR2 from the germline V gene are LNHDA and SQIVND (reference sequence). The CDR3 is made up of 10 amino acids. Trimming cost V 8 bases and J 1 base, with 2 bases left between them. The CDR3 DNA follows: TGTGCCAGTCAGAACACTGAAGCTTTCTTT. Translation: CASQNTEAFF.

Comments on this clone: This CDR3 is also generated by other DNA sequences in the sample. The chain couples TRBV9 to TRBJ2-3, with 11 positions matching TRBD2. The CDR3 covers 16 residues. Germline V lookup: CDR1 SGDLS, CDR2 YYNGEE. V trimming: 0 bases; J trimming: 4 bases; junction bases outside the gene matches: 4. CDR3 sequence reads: CASSVGLAGGADTQYF. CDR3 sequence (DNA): TGTGCCAGCAGCGTAGGTCTAGCGGGAGGTGCAGATACGCAGTATTTT.

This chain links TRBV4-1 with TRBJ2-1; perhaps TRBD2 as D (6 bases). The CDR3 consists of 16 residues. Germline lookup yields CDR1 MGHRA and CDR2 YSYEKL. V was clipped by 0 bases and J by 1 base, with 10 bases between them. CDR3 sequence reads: CASSQDGSPSYNEQFF. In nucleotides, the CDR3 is TGCGCCAGCAGCCAAGACGGGAGCCCATCCTACAATGAGCAGTTCTTC.

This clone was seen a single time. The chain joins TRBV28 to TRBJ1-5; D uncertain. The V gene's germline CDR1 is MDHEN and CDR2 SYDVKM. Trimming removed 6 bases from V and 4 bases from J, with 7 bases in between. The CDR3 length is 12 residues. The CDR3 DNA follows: TGTGCCAGCAGAAACGGTAATCAGCCCCAGCATTTT. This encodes CASRNGNQPQHF.